This is a list of T cell receptor beta chains from one sample in a study of blood T cell repertoires in COVID-19. Assay: immunoSEQ multiplex PCR; the TCRdb copy retains only in-frame clones and omits some. The top ten hold 4.3% of the sample, which has about 210,000 clones, around 81% seen once. Sequencing was performed on PBMCs or T cells enriched from blood (not recorded which). The receptors stem from a young man with acute COVID-19. The CDR3 runs from the conserved cysteine through the conserved F or W. The D gene is left open where the match is weak. Some rows mark clone size as missing; the rest say once, few, many or name a class of expanded clone.

CDR3 protein	CDR3 DNA	D gene	clone size	V gene	J gene
CASSLVPGHQPQHF	TGTGCCAGCAGCTTAGTCCCAGGGCATCAGCCCCAGCATTTT	NA	NA	TRBV7-9	TRBJ1-5
CATGGGGSGGYEQYF	TGTGCCACAGGGGGAGGGGGCAGCGGGGGATACGAGCAGTACTTC	NA	NA	TRBV10-3	TRBJ2-7
CASSESARDRGYSTKETQYF	TGTGCCAGCAGTGAAAGTGCCCGGGACAGGGGGTATAGTACCAAAGAGACCCAGTACTTC	TRBD1	few	TRBV6-1	TRBJ2-5
CASLASGGPLHTQYF	TGTGCCAGTCTTGCTAGCGGGGGACCATTGCATACGCAGTATTTT	TRBD2	few	TRBV19	TRBJ2-3
CASSLLGGVDTF	TGTGCCAGCAGCTTATTGGGCGGGGTCGACACCTTC	NA	NA	TRBV7-9	TRBJ1-2
CASSASGWTGYSSYNSPLHF	TGCGCCAGCAGTGCCTCGGGATGGACAGGGTATAGCTCCTATAATTCACCCCTCCACTTT	TRBD1	few	TRBV10-2	TRBJ1-6
CASSSGVLGYTF	TGTGCCAGCAGCTCAGGGGTTTTAGGCTACACCTTC	NA	NA	TRBV28	TRBJ1-2
CASSYKMREKNNEQFF	TGTGCCAGCAGCTATAAGATGAGGGAGAAAAACAATGAGCAGTTCTTC	NA	NA	TRBV3-1/TRBV3-2	TRBJ2-1
CSASGATEAFF	TGCAGTGCTTCAGGGGCCACTGAAGCTTTCTTT	NA	NA	TRBV20-1	TRBJ1-1
CASRDLDGGTDTQYF	TGTGCCAGCAGGGACCTCGACGGGGGCACAGATACGCAGTATTTT	NA	NA	TRBV7-2	TRBJ2-3
CASSALWNTEAFF	TGTGCCAGCAGCGCCCTATGGAACACTGAAGCTTTCTTT	NA	NA	TRBV7-9	TRBJ1-1
CASLSMRNQPQHF	TGCGCCAGCCTCTCTATGCGTAATCAGCCCCAGCATTTT	NA	NA	TRBV5-1	TRBJ1-5
CASSGIGSSYNEQFF	TGTGCCAGCAGCGGAATAGGGAGCTCCTACAATGAGCAGTTCTTC	NA	NA	TRBV5-6	TRBJ2-1
CASSFQGNSPLHF	TGTGCCAGCAGTTTCCAGGGGAATTCACCCCTCCACTTT	NA	NA	TRBV12-3/TRBV12-4	TRBJ1-6
CASTPTGVGPYEQYF	TGTGCCAGCACCCCGACAGGGGTGGGACCATACGAGCAGTACTTC	TRBD1	NA	TRBV6-5	TRBJ2-7
CASSYETNTGELFF	TGTGCCAGCAGTTATGAGACGAACACCGGGGAGCTGTTTTTT	NA	NA	TRBV21-1	TRBJ2-2
CASSPQGSTDTQYF	TGTGCCAGCAGCCCCCAGGGGAGCACAGATACGCAGTATTTT	NA	once	TRBV7-3	TRBJ2-3
CASSPHGAGELFF	TGCGCCAGCAGCCCCCATGGAGCCGGGGAGCTGTTTTTT	NA	NA	TRBV10-1	TRBJ2-2
CASSIGQGKDYGYTF	TGTGCCAGTAGTATAGGACAGGGGAAGGACTATGGCTACACCTTC	TRBD1	NA	TRBV19	TRBJ1-2
CASSAWGRGDTQYF	TGTGCCAGCAGTGCTTGGGGCAGGGGAGATACGCAGTATTTT	NA	NA	TRBV6-4	TRBJ2-3
CASSEFKYGGASEQYF	TGTGCCAGCAGTGAATTTAAATATGGGGGGGCGAGCGAGCAGTACTTC	NA	NA	TRBV2	TRBJ2-7
CASSLTGQGFNEQFF	TGTGCCAGCAGTTTAACGGGACAGGGGTTCAATGAGCAGTTCTTC	TRBD1	NA	TRBV27	TRBJ2-1
CASSYGSSPGYEQYF	TGTGCCAGCAGTTACGGGAGCTCCCCGGGCTACGAGCAGTACTTC	NA	NA	TRBV6-5	TRBJ2-7
CASSPQGAGTEAFF	TGTGCCAGCAGCCCGCAGGGGGCGGGCACTGAAGCTTTCTTT	TRBD1	NA	TRBV9	TRBJ1-1
CAINDRDRQPQHF	TGTGCCATCAACGACAGGGATCGTCAGCCCCAGCATTTT	TRBD1	NA	TRBV10-3	TRBJ1-5
CASSLRSGGLYNEQFF	TGTGCCAGCAGCTTGCGTAGCGGGGGCCTCTACAATGAGCAGTTCTTC	TRBD2	NA	TRBV7-6	TRBJ2-1
CASSPAELAKNIQYF	TGTGCCAGCAGCCCCGCGGAGTTAGCCAAAAACATTCAGTACTTC	NA	NA	TRBV2	TRBJ2-4
CATSAEEKLFF	TGTGCCACCTCCGCCGAGGAAAAACTGTTTTTT	NA	once	TRBV6-5	TRBJ1-4
CASARDRSTEGAKNIQYF	TGTGCCAGCGCCCGGGACAGGTCAACCGAGGGGGCCAAAAACATTCAGTACTTC	TRBD1	NA	TRBV5-4	TRBJ2-4
CASSFARRDKETQYF	TGTGCCAGCAGCTTTGCCAGAAGGGACAAAGAGACCCAGTACTTC	NA	many	TRBV5-6	TRBJ2-5
CASIQGFNQPQHF	TGTGCCAGCATACAGGGTTTCAATCAGCCCCAGCATTTT	NA	few	TRBV21-1	TRBJ1-5
CASSFDRNTEAFF	TGTGCCAGCAGCTTCGACAGGAACACTGAAGCTTTCTTT	NA	NA	TRBV9	TRBJ1-1
CASTVQGGAFF	TGTGCCAGCACCGTCCAGGGTGGAGCTTTCTTT	NA	NA	TRBV28	TRBJ1-1
CASLDRGAVPGDEQFF	TGTGCCAGCTTGGACCGGGGGGCCGTACCGGGGGATGAGCAGTTCTTC	NA	NA	TRBV2	TRBJ2-1
CASSYSRGGEKLFF	TGTGCCAGCAGTTACTCAAGGGGTGGCGAAAAACTGTTTTTT	NA	NA	TRBV6-5	TRBJ1-4
CTSSKLGFAGYGYTF	TGCACCAGCAGCAAACTCGGGTTCGCGGGCTATGGCTACACCTTC	NA	NA	TRBV1	TRBJ1-2
CASSLAGAGELFF	TGCGCCAGCAGCTTAGCAGGGGCGGGGGAGCTGTTTTTT	NA	NA	TRBV10-1	TRBJ2-2
CASSLHSGTEAFF	TGTGCCAGCAGCCTGCACTCGGGCACTGAAGCTTTCTTT	NA	NA	TRBV3-1/TRBV3-2	TRBJ1-1
CASSYSGLAGYEQYF	TGTGCCAGCAGTTACTCCGGACTAGCGGGGTACGAGCAGTACTTC	TRBD2	NA	TRBV6-2/TRBV6-3	TRBJ2-7
CASWSRYGYTF	TGTGCCAGCTGGAGTAGGTATGGCTACACCTTC	NA	once	TRBV9	TRBJ1-2
CASSMGQGARETQYF	TGTGCCAGTAGTATGGGACAGGGGGCAAGGGAGACCCAGTACTTC	TRBD1	NA	TRBV19	TRBJ2-5
CASSLDGAKAFF	TGTGCCAGCAGCTTAGATGGAGCAAAAGCTTTCTTT	NA	NA	TRBV7-9	TRBJ1-1
CASSSTPDRQETQYF	TGTGCCAGTAGCTCTACGCCCGACAGACAAGAGACCCAGTACTTC	NA	NA	TRBV19	TRBJ2-5
CASSPRFPPNEKLFF	TGTGCCAGCTCACCACGTTTTCCTCCTAATGAAAAACTGTTTTTT	NA	NA	TRBV18	TRBJ1-4
CASSQGVADVYGYTF	TGCGCCAGCAGCCAAGGCGTAGCAGATGTCTATGGCTACACCTTC	NA	NA	TRBV4-1	TRBJ1-2
CASSRNRDRGPGQPQHF	TGTGCCAGTAGCCGCAACCGGGACAGGGGGCCCGGTCAGCCCCAGCATTTT	TRBD1	NA	TRBV19	TRBJ1-5
CASSFTRGSTDTQYF	TGTGCCAGCAGCTTCACGCGGGGGAGCACAGATACGCAGTATTTT	TRBD2	NA	TRBV11-2	TRBJ2-3
CASSLEGMNSPLHF	TGCGCCAGCAGCTTGGAGGGGATGAATTCACCCCTCCACTTT	NA	NA	TRBV5-1	TRBJ1-6
CASSAGQEKKLFF	TGCGCCAGCAGTGCGGGACAGGAAAAAAAACTGTTTTTT	TRBD1	NA	TRBV5-1	TRBJ1-4
CASSLQGGLGGYTF	TGTGCCAGCAGTTTACAGGGGGGATTAGGTGGCTACACCTTC	TRBD1	NA	TRBV6-5	TRBJ1-2
CASLGQKDTEAFF	TGTGCCAGCTTGGGACAGAAGGACACTGAAGCTTTCTTT	TRBD1	NA	TRBV5-5	TRBJ1-1
CASSSSGATDTQYF	TGTGCCAGCAGCTCTAGCGGGGCCACAGATACGCAGTATTTT	TRBD2	NA	TRBV7-2	TRBJ2-3
CASSYLGTGVETQYF	TGTGCCAGCAGTTACTTGGGTACGGGAGTGGAGACCCAGTACTTC	NA	NA	TRBV6-6	TRBJ2-5
CASSFSSQGNTIYF	TGTGCCAGCAGTTTCTCCTCACAGGGAAACACCATATATTTT	NA	NA	TRBV27	TRBJ1-3
CASSATGGITGNQPQHF	TGTGCCAGTAGTGCGACAGGGGGCATTACGGGCAATCAGCCCCAGCATTTT	TRBD1	NA	TRBV19	TRBJ1-5
CASSPRTGSAYEQYF	TGTGCCAGCTCACCAAGGACAGGGTCGGCCTACGAGCAGTACTTC	TRBD1	NA	TRBV18	TRBJ2-7
CASSYSSGLNTEAFF	TGTGCCAGCAGTTACTCGAGCGGATTGAACACTGAAGCTTTCTTT	NA	NA	TRBV6-5	TRBJ1-1
CASLTQGRVNTEAFF	TGTGCCAGCCTGACCCAGGGTAGGGTGAACACTGAAGCTTTCTTT	NA	NA	TRBV5-4	TRBJ1-1
CASRPGQGSNQPQHF	TGTGCCAGTAGACCGGGACAGGGATCAAATCAGCCCCAGCATTTT	TRBD1	NA	TRBV19	TRBJ1-5